The T cell receptor beta chain under discussion was sequenced for a study of shared clonotypes between healthy human individuals (dated by TCRdb to between 2020 and 2021). For the study in its entirety: The cohort included three men and a couple of women between 18 and 49 years of age. For each donor, CD4 naive and CD4 memory were each run on three plates, CD8 naive on two plates, and CD8 memory on one plate. The study deeply sequenced blood TCR repertoires of about 5 healthy adults to estimate repertoire size and the extent of clonotype sharing between individuals. To increase sequencing depth and limit assay-specific biases, different laboratories used diverse techniques to prepare libraries and sequence TCR repertoires. Leukapheresis yielded between about 0.9 and 9 billion PBMCs per donor.

Donors were healthy HIV-negative adults with no recently reported acute infections or vaccinations. Every donor was a Caucasian adult living in Nashville, Tennessee, USA. CD4+ T cells were enriched through magnetic negative selection, after which naive cells were positively selected on CD45RA and the remaining negative fraction served as the memory subset. After blood collection by leukapheresis, PBMCs were isolated using Ficoll-Histopaque density gradient centrifugation and then cryopreserved in the vapor phase of liquid nitrogen. Purity and quantity of every magnetically sorted T cell population were checked by analytical flow cytometry. Each sorted fraction had its genomic DNA isolated and then quantified by UV absorbance on a Nanodrop 2000c. TCR CDR3 regions were amplified from genomic DNA by multiplex PCR using the deep immunoSEQ assay. For each cell subset, the extracted genomic DNA was distributed evenly across all wells of several immunoSEQ 96-well plates, and each plate served as one replicate. For sorted subsets, each replicate PCR was loaded with around 220 ng genomic DNA, equivalent to approximately 27,000 T cell genomes. Purified libraries were quantified with a Qubit 3.0 fluorometer, sized on a Bioanalyzer 2100, and re-quantified with the KAPA Library Quantification kit. Each immunoSEQ 96-well plate was sequenced on its own single-read 150-cycle Illumina NextSeq 550 flow cell. In the authors' own workflow: The immunoSEQ output contained only junctional sequences without quality scores, so filtering could not match that applied to full-length reads. Sequences were annotated with PyIR, a Python wrapper for IgBLAST v1.9, and V/J genes and CDR3 were assigned using IMGT germline references. Reads were removed for weak V/J assignments (E-value above 1e-6), missing CDR3, stop codons, out-of-frame junctions, or ambiguous translated residues. V3J clonotypes were defined as sequences sharing the same inferred V gene, J gene, and CDR3 amino acid sequence. Percentage overlap between repertoires was computed as shared unique clonotypes divided by the size of the smaller repertoire. Richness of each repertoire was evaluated using RTK rarefaction, the Chao1 estimator, and Recon v2.1 estimates of unobserved clonotypes. Generation probabilities for all TCRbeta clonotypes obtained by the gDNA method from a handful of donors were computed using OLGA. TCRdb obtained this table from immuneACCESS and retained in-frame rearrangements with V and J assigned. These tables miss some clones; where compared with another copy, unresolved V genes account for less than half of the shortfall, and the remainder is unexplained. The DNA was the basis for D and trimming; V, J and clone size are from that table. The sample profile shows about 1.1 million clones; approximately 80% of them were found once. 0.5% to 0.65% of the sample lies in the top ten.

Notes on this clone: Its antigen specificity is not known. Per-base quality was not reported, and no clone a single base away is much larger than it.

Overall results and qualifications from the work: Naive subsets generally had larger estimated clonotype richness than memory subsets. The small number of donors limited the genetic and exposure-history diversity represented. Rarefaction of sorted-subset datasets indicated incomplete sequencing despite the large sequencing depth. Based on pairwise subsampling, the degree of clonotype sharing among donors was expected to be affected by sequencing depth. Only blood was sampled, and tissue TCR repertoires likely differ from those in blood. Higher generation probabilities were observed for clonotypes shared by all four sorted-subset donors than for non-shared clonotypes. Sharing across a few donors was observed for approximately 5% of naive CD4, over 3% of naive CD8, 2% to 2.5% of memory CD4, and about 0.4% of memory CD8 clonotypes.

The junction carries 22 bases between V and J, which are trimmed by 2 bases and 5 bases respectively. Looking up the germline V gene (reference sequence) yields CDR1 SEHNR and CDR2 FQNEAQ. The CDR3 starts with the cysteine, ends with the phenylalanine, and has 17 residues. The only DNA kept is the CDR3, 51 bases in frame from the first base. The chain is assembled from TRBV7-9 and TRBJ2-7, with TRBD2 perhaps the D gene, on 6 matching bases. The sequenced material came from memory CD4+ T cells from PBMCs. Read against the paper, the sample's cell subset or site label means: CD45RA-negative fraction. This TCR came from a man aged 18 to 29 in good health. Some clones in this sample may be carry-over from other donors' samples. The nucleotide sequence is given as TGTGCCAGCAGCTTAAGAGGGATCGGGAGTAAGGATAACGAGCAGTACTTC. This yields the protein CASSLRGIGSKDNEQYF.